Each of the 6 T cell receptor beta chains below was sequenced from the same sample in a study of early T cells in non-severe SARS-CoV-2 infection (dated by TCRdb to about 2021). The library relied on 5' RACE. The sequencing machine was a NextSeq 500. Clones were called with MiXCR by TCRdb after fastp trimmed the public reads at Q25, and only in-frame beta chains were retained. CDR3 protein duplicates are merged, each entry listing the most common genes and DNA. Counted in this sample were approximately 70,000 distinct CDR3 sequences; under 15% of them appeared once. The ten largest clonotypes hold 2.7% of the sample. The sample here was whole blood, taken at baseline. The receptors were sampled from an adult who was a healthcare worker with PCR-confirmed SARS-CoV-2 infection or an uninfected control (not recorded which).

The chain uses TRBV3-1 and TRBJ2-5; no firm D call. V lost 1 base and J lost 1, with 7 bases in between. Germline V CDR1 and CDR2: LGHDT, YNNKEL (reference sequence). CDR3 length equals 14 residues. DNA for the CDR3: TGTGCCAGCAGCCAAGGCAGGACCCAAGAGACCCAGTACTTC. It translates to CASSQGRTQETQYF.

This clonotype was counted at least ten times. The chain joins TRBV24-1 to TRBJ2-1; 9 bases line up with TRBD2. The CDR3 spans 18 residues. Germline V gene sequence: CDR1 KGHDR, CDR2 SFDVKD. V lost 4 bases and J lost 2; bases outside the gene matches: 11. CDR3 nucleotides: TGTGCCACCAGTGACCCACGTATGACTAGCGGAGCCTACAATGAGCAGTTCTTC. This gives the protein CATSDPRMTSGAYNEQFF.

The sample holds many counts of this clonotype. This chain joins TRBV2 and TRBJ2-1; the D gene is possibly TRBD1 (6 bases). Between the trimmed V and J ends, which lost 6 bases and 0 bases, there was a span of 15 bases. Germline CDR1 SNHLY, CDR2 FYNNEI. This CDR3 comprises 16 residues. In DNA form, the CDR3 reads TGTGCCAGCAGGGAGGACAGCTCGAGCTCCTACAATGAGCAGTTCTTC. As protein: CASREDSSSSYNEQFF.

This clonotype was detected a few times. The V gene is TRBV20-1, the J gene TRBJ2-7, with 10 bases aligning to TRBD2. Germline trimming cut 0 bases from V and 4 bases from J; bases unmatched to any gene: 3. The CDR3 runs 14 residues. The V gene's germline CDR1 is DFQATT and CDR2 SNEGSKA (reference sequence). The CDR3 nucleotides are TGCAGTGCTAGAGAACTAGCGGGGAGATACGAGCAGTACTTC. Protein: CSARELAGRYEQYF.

The chain is built from TRBV28 and TRBJ2-7, with 7 bases matching TRBD1. V lost 6 bases and J lost 3; bases outside the gene matches: 8. The germline V gene has CDR1 MDHEN and CDR2 SYDVKM. The CDR3 covers 14 residues. This CDR3 is CASSSGQINYEQYF. The CDR3 nucleotides are TGTGCCAGCAGCTCGGGACAGATAAACTACGAGCAGTACTTC.

Ten or more counts support this clonotype. The rearrangement links TRBV6-6 to TRBJ1-5, with TRBD1 matching over 7 bases. The ends lost 6 bases at V and 3 bases at J; junction bases unmatched: 8. CDR1 and CDR2 (germline): MNHNY, SVGAGI (reference sequence). There are 15 residues in the CDR3. CDR3 sequence: CASSAWTGLNQPQHF. Written as DNA, the CDR3 is TGTGCCAGCAGCGCTTGGACAGGACTCAATCAGCCCCAGCATTTT.